This T cell receptor (beta chain) was recorded in a study of early T cells in non-severe SARS-CoV-2 infection. Overall study: The chains were unpaired, and the sequenced material was bulk RNA from unsorted whole blood.

V lost 4 bases, J lost 5 bases, and 9 bases stayed unmatched. Germline-derived CDR1 and CDR2 are SGDLS and YYNGEE. This CDR3 has 16 residues. The table lists this clonotype with many counts. Attached unique molecular identifiers marked individual cDNA molecules. TCRdb used MiXCR to reprocess the 5' RACE reads, holding one entry per CDR3 protein. The sample holds roughly 100,000 distinct CDR3 sequences, less than 15% seen once. The sample was whole blood. The rearrangement links TRBV9 to TRBJ2-2; 9 positions agree with TRBD1. The sequence derives from an adult who was a healthcare worker with PCR-confirmed SARS-CoV-2 infection or an uninfected control (not recorded which). The CDR3 DNA follows: TGTGCCAGCAGCCCCAACCCGGGACAGGGTACCGGGGAGCTGTTTTTT. Translated: CASSPNPGQGTGELFF.